A selection of T cell receptor beta chains follows, all from one sample in a study of T cells in Graves' hyperthyroidism and ophthalmopathy. TCRdb reprocessed the multiplex PCR reads with MiXCR, giving one entry per CDR3 protein. Here the sample spans 340,000 or so distinct CDR3 sequences, approximately 15% being singletons. Sequencing was carried out using blood. These receptors originate from a man aged 25 to 40 with Graves' hyperthyroidism. The CDR3 runs from the conserved cysteine through the conserved F or W. Each record gives: V gene, D gene, clone size, J gene, CDR3 DNA, CDR3 protein. A D gene is named only where the DNA matches it firmly. Part of the rows lack a size; the others show once, few, many or a class for expanded clones.

>TRBV7-9|TRBD1|many|TRBJ2-7
TGTGCCAGCAGCTCGATACAGGGGGCGGGCGAGCAGTACTTC
CASSSIQGAGEQYF
>TRBV20-1|NA|many|TRBJ2-7
TGCAGTGCTGTGGGACTGCCGTACGAGCAGTACTTC
CSAVGLPYEQYF
>TRBV12-3/TRBV12-4|TRBD2|many|TRBJ2-2
TGTGCCAGCAGGATTACGGGGGGACTTACCGGGGAGCTGTTTTTT
CASRITGGLTGELFF
>TRBV3-1|TRBD1|many|TRBJ2-5
TGTGCCAGCAGCCAACTCACAGGGGTGGTAGAGACCCAGTACTTC
CASSQLTGVVETQYF
>TRBV12-3/TRBV12-4|TRBD2|many|TRBJ2-1
TGTGCCAGCAGTCCCCAAGCGGGAGCCTCCAGTGAGCAGTTCTTC
CASSPQAGASSEQFF
>TRBV5-1|NA|NA|TRBJ2-3
TGCGCCAGCAGCAGGGGGGACTCTAGGGCAGATACGCAGTATTTT
CASSRGDSRADTQYF
>TRBV20-1|NA|NA|TRBJ2-5
TGCAGTGCTAGTAGTACGGAGACCCAGTACTTC
CSASSTETQYF
>TRBV20-1|NA|many|TRBJ2-5
TGCAGTGCTAGGGAATCGGTAGAAGAGACCCAGTACTTC
CSARESVEETQYF
>TRBV5-4|NA|few|TRBJ2-6
TGTGCCAGCAGCTTTGTGGGATCAGGGGCCAACGTCCTGACTTTC
CASSFVGSGANVLTF
>TRBV12-3/TRBV12-4|TRBD2|many|TRBJ2-7
TGTGCCAGCAGTTTATCTGCGGGAGCCTACGAGCAGTACTTC
CASSLSAGAYEQYF
>TRBV27|TRBD1|many|TRBJ1-2
TGTGCCAGCGCCCCACCGGGACAGGGAGTCTATGGCTACACCTTC
CASAPPGQGVYGYTF
>TRBV5-1|NA|many|TRBJ2-5
TGCGCCAGCACCCAGGGGGGCAGGGCGGAAGAGACCCAGTACTTC
CASTQGGRAEETQYF
>TRBV30|NA|NA|TRBJ1-2
TGTGCCTGGAGTAAGGCCGGTGTGGGTGGCTACACCTTC
CAWSKAGVGGYTF
>TRBV7-6|NA|many|TRBJ2-7
TGTGCCAGCAGCTTTGGGGGACTCGCACAGCAGTACTTC
CASSFGGLAQQYF
>TRBV11-3|NA|many|TRBJ2-7
TGTGCCAGCAGCTTACAGGGGCCACCCTACGAGCAGTACTTC
CASSLQGPPYEQYF
>TRBV29-1|NA|few|TRBJ2-5
TGCAGCGTTGAACTGGTAACGGGGGAGACCCAGTACTTC
CSVELVTGETQYF
>TRBV19|NA|NA|TRBJ1-2
TGTGCCAGTAGTAGCCCGACTGGGAGCTACACCTTC
CASSSPTGSYTF
>TRBV11-3|NA|many|TRBJ1-6
TGTGCCAGCAGCCACTACAGCAATTCACCCCTCCACTTT
CASSHYSNSPLHF
>TRBV27|NA|NA|TRBJ2-7
TGTGCCAGCAGCAAGACGGTAACCTACGAGCAGTACTTC
CASSKTVTYEQYF
>TRBV27|TRBD1|many|TRBJ1-1
TGTGCCAGCAGAGGGACAGGGCTGAACACTGAAGCTTTCTTT
CASRGTGLNTEAFF
>TRBV5-1|TRBD2|NA|TRBJ2-7
TGCGCCAGCAGCGGACTAGCGGGAGGTTACGAGCAGTACTTC
CASSGLAGGYEQYF
>TRBV20-1|TRBD2|NA|TRBJ2-3
TGCAGTGCTAGAGATACCTGGACTAGCGGGAGAACAGATACGCAGTATTTT
CSARDTWTSGRTDTQYF
>TRBV20-1|NA|NA|TRBJ1-4
TGCAGTGCCACGTTAGATGAAAAACTGTTTTTT
CSATLDEKLFF
>TRBV20-1|NA|many|TRBJ2-7
TGCAGTGCCAGTGGATCTACGGCAGGGGACCACGAGCAGTACTTC
CSASGSTAGDHEQYF
>TRBV5-1|NA|NA|TRBJ2-1
TGCGCCAGCAGCTTCTCCTCGGCTAGTGGGAATGAGCAGTTCTTC
CASSFSSASGNEQFF
>TRBV6-5|NA|NA|TRBJ2-7
TGTGCCAGCAGTTACTCCTTAGTGGTCGACGAGCAGTACTTC
CASSYSLVVDEQYF
>TRBV11-2|TRBD1|many|TRBJ2-5
TGTGCCAGCAGCTCCGGGACAGGGGGCAAGTACTTC
CASSSGTGGKYF
>TRBV4-2|TRBD2|few|TRBJ2-5
TGTGCCAGCAGCCAAGGAGGGTACCTAGCGGTGGAGACCCAGTACTTC
CASSQGGYLAVETQYF